This TCR beta chain was documented in a study of T cells in Graves' hyperthyroidism and ophthalmopathy. Background on the study: Before treatment of any kind, peripheral blood was taken at initial diagnosis.

Patients were excluded for uncontrolled infection, other autoimmune disease, pregnancy or lactation. The CDR3 regions of TCR beta were amplified from RNA transcripts. HTBI primers were employed in a first-round RT-PCR of the TCR CDR3. TCRdb re-called the multiplex PCR reads with MiXCR, one entry per CDR3 protein. The repertoire holds approximately 380,000 distinct CDR3 sequences, with over 13% as singletons. Study-level findings and limits: The model made its ophthalmopathy prediction, and onset followed a median approximately 6.5 months later. Most clonotypes expanded in the thyroid (above 0.001) were also present in blood.

Germline values: CDR1 SGHTA, CDR2 FQGNSA. The CDR3 extends over 18 amino acids. The junction had 15 bases not matched to a gene; V was cut back by 5 bases and J by 3 bases. This clonotype was observed at least ten times. Its target is unknown. The specimen sequenced was blood. This TCR derives from a man aged 45-65 years with Graves' ophthalmopathy. The V call is TRBV7-2, the J call TRBJ2-7, with TRBD2 matching over 11 bases. CDR3 residues: CASSPGTSGKRIVYEQYF. The CDR3 DNA reads as TGTGCCAGCAGCCCCGGGACTAGCGGCAAACGTATTGTCTACGAGCAGTACTTC.